This T cell receptor beta chain was profiled in a study of neurological immune-mediated disorders. The study built unsorted libraries from 2 million PBMCs kept at -80 C. cDNA synthesis was performed by 5'RACE with 10-nucleotide random UMIs. Each CDR3 protein gets one entry after TCRdb re-called the 5' RACE reads with MiXCR. The sample consists of under 40,000 distinct CDR3 sequences, around 4.5% of them appearing once. Trimming stripped 4 bases from V and 0 bases from J, with 8 bases between. The CDR3 is made up of 14 amino acids. Per the germline V gene, CDR1 is SGHRS and CDR2 is YFSETQ. Study results and caveats: HTLV-1-associated myelopathy had the most TCR clonal expansion, and multiple sclerosis had the least, less than healthy controls.

This clonotype has at least ten counts. Antigen specificity is unknown. The sequence derives from a young man in good health. The sample was PBMCs. The V call is TRBV5-1, the J call TRBJ1-3; D is undetermined. CDR3 sequence reads: CASSPTLSGNTIYF. CDR3 sequence (DNA): TGCGCCAGCAGCCCTACCCTCTCTGGAAACACCATATATTTT.